Presented here are 23 T cell receptor beta chains from one specimen sequenced in a study of patients and donors after allogeneic stem cell transplantation. One entry per CDR3 protein results from TCRdb running MiXCR on the RT-PCR reads. The sample includes a few hundred thousand distinct CDR3 sequences, roughly two fifths of them seen just once. The sequencing input was blood, either unsorted or a sorted T cell fraction (not recorded which). The source is a human donor who was either an allogeneic HSCT recipient or a stem cell or donor lymphocyte infusion donor (not recorded which). It is not recorded whose cells these are; they may come from a transplant donor.

This chain joins TRBV12-3 or TRBV12-4 and TRBJ2-5; D is perhaps TRBD1 (6 bases). V gave up 6 bases and J gave up 2 bases, with 19 bases separating them. The CDR3 sequence is 16 residues long. The CDR3 loop is CASSSQWQGKQETQYF. CDR3 nucleotide sequence: TGTGCCAGCAGCTCCCAATGGCAGGGGAAGCAAGAGACCCAGTACTTC.

This clonotype was found a few times. The chain links TRBV12-3 or TRBV12-4 to TRBJ1-3, with D tentatively TRBD1 (5 bases). Trimming cost V 6 bases and J 9 bases, with 12 bases left between them. The CDR3 consists of 12 residues. In nucleotides, the CDR3 is TGTGCCAGCAGCTCGACAGTTCGCACCATATATTTT. It is translated as CASSSTVRTIYF.

A few counts support this clonotype. The chain is built from TRBV12-3 or TRBV12-4 and TRBJ1-1; D possibly corresponds to TRBD1 (5 bases). This CDR3 region has 12 residues. Trimming removed 4 bases from V and 11 bases from J, with 14 bases in between. The CDR3 region has the DNA TGTGCCAGCAGTTCGGGACTTGGATGGGCTTTCTTT. Translation gives CASSSGLGWAFF.

This chain joins TRBV11-2 and TRBJ2-3; weak D call: TRBD1 (6 bases). The V end lost 8 bases, the J end lost 3 bases, and 15 bases lay between the germline ends. The length of the CDR3 is 14 residues. Germline V gene data show CDR1 as SGHAT and CDR2 as FQNNGV. The CDR3 loop reads CASGTDRRTDTQYF. CDR3 sequence (DNA): TGTGCCAGCGGAACGGACAGAAGGACAGATACGCAGTATTTT.

V and J are TRBV28 and TRBJ1-2; 8 bases match TRBD1. This CDR3 region has 14 residues. From germline, CDR1 is MDHEN and CDR2 SYDVKM. With V trimmed by 6 bases and J by 2 bases, 5 bases remained unmatched. The CDR3 DNA follows: TGTGCCAGCAGGCGGGCAGGGGGCAACTATGGCTACACCTTC. Protein sequence: CASRRAGGNYGYTF.

V and J are TRBV20-1 and TRBJ2-2; no definite D call. Looked up from germline, CDR1 is DFQATT and CDR2 is SNEGSKA (reference sequence). V lost 5 bases and J lost 6, with 7 bases in between. The CDR3 is 11 residues long. The CDR3 DNA sequence: TGCAGTGCTGCGCGACCCGGGGAGCTGTTTTTT. As protein: CSAARPGELFF.

This chain uses TRBV5-6 with TRBJ1-6; D is perhaps TRBD1 (6 bases). The CDR3 extends over 18 amino acids. Trimming took 0 bases from V and 0 from J, leaving 13 bases between them. Germline lookup yields CDR1 SGHDT and CDR2 YYEEEE. The CDR3 DNA sequence: TGTGCCAGCAGCTTGGGAATCACAGGGAGCTCCTATAATTCACCCCTCCACTTT. Protein product: CASSLGITGSSYNSPLHF.

The rearrangement links TRBV6-4 to TRBJ2-3; TRBD1 matches 7 bases. Germline CDR1 is MRHNA and CDR2 is SNTAGT. V shed 6 bases and J 3 bases; nucleotides not matched to a gene: 9. CDR3 length: 15 amino acids. The CDR3 sequence: CASSAQGEGTDTQYF. CDR3 nucleotides: TGTGCCAGCAGCGCGCAGGGGGAAGGGACAGATACGCAGTATTTT.

The chain joins TRBV29-1 to TRBJ1-2; the match to TRBD1 covers 9 bases. Per germline, CDR1 SQVTM and CDR2 ANQGSEA. J gave up 0 bases and V 4 bases, and 6 bases lay outside the gene matches. This CDR3 is built from 15 residues. The CDR3 loop reads CSVGQQGAANYGYTF. CDR3 nucleotides: TGCAGCGTTGGCCAACAGGGGGCGGCTAACTATGGCTACACCTTC.

In this sample, this clonotype turned up a few times. Mismatch with germline at one junction end may stem from a read error. This chain connects TRBV12-5 to TRBJ2-1, with D possibly being TRBD1 or TRBD2 (5 bases each). CDR1 LGHNT and CDR2 FRNRAP come from the germline V gene. The CDR3 consists of 12 residues. The CDR3 DNA sequence: TGTGCTAGTGCCTTAACACCGGGACCCCAGGCCTTC. It translates to CASALTPGPQAF.

This clonotype came up a few times. CDR3: CSVEDQEGAGEQYF. The CDR3, as DNA: TGCAGCGTTGAAGATCAGGAGGGGGCGGGGGAGCAGTACTTC. J is TRBJ2-7 and V is TRBV29-1; perhaps TRBD1 as D (7 bases). CDR3 size: 14 residues. The V and J ends lost 0 bases and 7 bases respectively, with 16 bases between them. CDR1 is SQVTM and CDR2 is ANQGSEA in the germline V gene.

This chain joins TRBV2 and TRBJ1-4, with 8 bases matching TRBD1. The CDR3 is 15 amino acids. CDR1 SNHLY and CDR2 FYNNEI come from the germline V gene. The ends lost 6 bases at V and 14 bases at J; junction bases unmatched: 17. The CDR3 here is CASRPGQGGRRWLFF. DNA for the CDR3: TGTGCCAGCAGACCCGGACAGGGAGGCCGTCGGTGGCTGTTTTTT.

The V and J genes are TRBV7-3 and TRBJ1-2, with D unresolved. CDR3 size: 15 residues. Germline lookup yields CDR1 SGHTA and CDR2 FQGTGA. The ends were cut back, 2 bases at V and 5 bases at J, with 15 bases in the middle. The CDR3 sequence: CASSLGPPEIYGYTF. The CDR3 DNA is TGTGCCAGCAGCTTAGGCCCGCCTGAGATTTATGGCTACACCTTC.

V usage is TRBV20-1 and J usage is TRBJ1-5; TRBD1 matches at 8 bases. The germline V gene encodes CDR1 DFQATT and CDR2 SNEGSKA (reference sequence). J was trimmed by 7 bases and V by 6 bases; bases with no gene match: 5. There are 12 residues in the CDR3. The CDR3 sequence is CSARGLRQPQHF. The CDR3 nucleotides are TGCAGTGCCAGGGGGCTACGACAGCCCCAGCATTTT.

In its sample, this clonotype was seen a few times. This chain joins TRBV7-9 and TRBJ2-1; D perhaps matches TRBD1 (6 bases). Germline V CDR1 and CDR2: SEHNR, FQNEAQ (reference sequence). The CDR3 loop spans 15 amino acids. The V and J ends lost 2 bases and 5 bases respectively, with 13 bases between them. The CDR3 region has the DNA TGTGCCAGCAGCTTACGGACAGTTGAGAACAATGAGCAGTTCTTC. This translates into CASSLRTVENNEQFF.

This clonotype was seen only a few times. This chain connects TRBV5-1 to TRBJ1-5; D is possibly TRBD1 (5 bases). Trimming pared 4 bases from V and 6 bases from J, leaving 14 bases between. The CDR3 runs to 14 residues. The germline V gene encodes CDR1 SGHRS and CDR2 YFSETQ. CDR3 nucleotides: TGCGCCAGCAGCCCAGACAGCCCACGTCAGCCCCAGCATTTT. It specifies CASSPDSPRQPQHF. Full variable domain (outside the CDR3, taken from reference TRBV5-1 and TRBJ1-5): KAGVTQTPRYLIKTRGQQVTLSCSPISGHRSVSWYQQTPGQGLQFLFEYFSETQRNKGNFPGRFSGRQFSNSRSEMNVSTLELGDSALYLCASSPDSPRQPQHFGDGTRLSIL.

V usage is TRBV29-1 and J usage is TRBJ2-1; TRBD1 is a possible D gene (5 bases). Germline V CDR1 and CDR2: SQVTM, ANQGSEA. The length of the CDR3 is 15 residues. With 2 bases removed from V and 0 bases from J, the gap between germline ends came to 11 bases. The CDR3 nucleotides are TGCAGCGTTGAACTAACCGGACACTCCTACAATGAGCAGTTCTTC. Amino acid sequence: CSVELTGHSYNEQFF.

The sample holds many counts of this clonotype. The chain couples TRBV5-1 to TRBJ1-6; TRBD1 aligns across 9 bases. V shed 3 bases, J shed 7 bases, and the junction held 2 bases outside the gene matches. The germline CDR1 and CDR2 sequences are SGHRS and YFSETQ. The CDR3 is 14 residues long. The CDR3 protein is CASSSGTGNSPLHF. DNA for the CDR3: TGCGCCAGCAGCTCTGGGACAGGGAATTCACCCCTCCACTTT.

This chain connects TRBV5-1 to TRBJ1-5, with D perhaps matching TRBD1 (6 bases). V was clipped by 0 bases and J by 10 bases, with 14 bases between them. The CDR3 is made up of 14 amino acids. CDR1 is SGHRS, CDR2 YFSETQ, per germline. The CDR3 spells CASSLEGGTQPQHF. The CDR3 DNA reads TGCGCCAGCAGCTTGGAAGGGGGGACCCAACCCCAGCATTTT.

This clonotype appeared a single time. This chain uses TRBV4-2 with TRBJ1-3; no definite D call. Germline assignment: CDR1 LGHNA and CDR2 YNFKEQ. Trimming cost V 4 bases and J 4 bases, with 23 bases left between them. The CDR3 is made up of 18 amino acids. CDR3 sequence: CASSLLIKGGRLGNTIYF. The CDR3 nucleotides read TGTGCCAGCAGCCTACTAATTAAGGGAGGACGTCTGGGAAACACCATATATTTT.

The chain combines TRBV5-1 with TRBJ2-1; TRBD2 matches at 9 bases. With 2 bases clipped from V and 5 bases from J, the junction kept 5 bases outside the gene matches. The CDR3 totals 15 residues. From germline, CDR1 is SGHRS and CDR2 YFSETQ. This CDR3 reads CASSLERGAHNEQFF. The DNA of the CDR3 is TGCGCCAGCAGCTTAGAGCGGGGGGCCCACAATGAGCAGTTCTTC. Filled out from reference TRBV5-1 and TRBJ2-1, the complete variable domain reads KAGVTQTPRYLIKTRGQQVTLSCSPISGHRSVSWYQQTPGQGLQFLFEYFSETQRNKGNFPGRFSGRQFSNSRSEMNVSTLELGDSALYLCASSLERGAHNEQFFGPGTRLTVL.

This clonotype was seen more than once but under ten times. The rearrangement links TRBV20-1 to TRBJ1-1, with D unclear. Germline CDR1 and CDR2: DFQATT and SNEGSKA (reference sequence). Between the trimmed V and J ends, which lost 0 bases and 8 bases, there was a span of 13 bases. The CDR3 loop spans 13 amino acids. The CDR3 region is CSARDLRRTEAFF. The CDR3 nucleotides read TGCAGTGCTAGAGATTTGCGACGGACCGAAGCTTTCTTT.

V usage is TRBV4-1 and J usage is TRBJ2-2; 8 nucleotides match TRBD1. The length of the CDR3 is 17 residues. Germline V gene data show CDR1 as MGHRA and CDR2 as YSYEKL. With 5 bases clipped from V and 1 base from J, the junction kept 9 bases outside the gene matches. The CDR3 sequence is CASSSRPGTGNTGELFF. CDR3 bases: TGCGCCAGCAGCTCCCGTCCGGGGACAGGGAACACCGGGGAGCTGTTTTTT.